This TCR beta chain was recovered during a study of T cells in Graves' hyperthyroidism and ophthalmopathy (dated 2019 in TCRdb). Describing the broader study: Peripheral blood was sampled at the time of initial diagnosis, prior to any treatment. An independent validation cohort of around 19 hyperthyroidism patients and 15 or so patients who later progressed to ophthalmopathy tested prospective prediction of ophthalmopathy. Once sampling was done, hyperthyroidism patients were given methimazole at a starting dose of 30 mg daily, whereas ophthalmopathy patients were given high-dose intravenous methylprednisolone. According to the paper, TCR Vbeta CDR3 sequencing was carried out on roughly 130 peripheral blood samples, which came from 40 to 45 ophthalmopathy, around 75 hyperthyroidism and about 17 progressor patients. The study also compared thyroid tissue and blood T-cell repertoires from 5 to 7 Graves' hyperthyroidism patients. TCR V-J signatures able to tell the groups apart were searched for in a discovery cohort of some 100 patients, of whom over 40 had Graves' ophthalmopathy and under 65 had stable Graves' hyperthyroidism. The roughly 90 discovery patients were divided at random into training and test sets in a 7:3 ratio.

Trimmed from V: 2 bases; trimmed from J: 1 base; junction bases lacking a gene match: 3. In the germline V gene (reference sequence), CDR1 corresponds to MNHEY and CDR2 to SMNVEV. The CDR3 contains 15 residues, cysteine and phenylalanine counted. Only the CDR3 DNA is retained, 45 bases long and in frame from the first base. Ophthalmopathy patients had moderately to severely active disease, Clinical Activity Score of at least 3, NOSPECS grade of at least 4, and duration under 3 months. Exclusion was applied to patients with uncontrolled infections, other autoimmune diseases, pregnancy or lactation. Diagnoses were based on clinical symptoms, serum thyroxine and TRAb, thyroid ultrasound and orbital computed tomography. Ficoll-Paque density gradient centrifugation was used to isolate PBMCs from around 10 ml of fresh peripheral blood. Total RNA was extracted using Trizol reagent, and RNA quality was assessed on an Agilent 2100 Bioanalyzer.

This clonotype was counted a few times. Which antigen it targets is not known. No base qualities exist here, and no much larger clone lies one base off it. General study outcomes and caveats: In validation, the model predicted progression to ophthalmopathy with approximately 70% sensitivity and 72% to 75% specificity, a median of approximately 6.5 months before onset. Most expanded thyroid clonotypes (frequency above 0.001) were also detected in blood, a finding suggesting that blood repertoires may reflect thyroid immune responses. Ophthalmopathy was separated from stable hyperthyroidism by a 13 V-J signature model, with over 85% sensitivity and about 81% specificity obtained in cross-validation and 80%/75% obtained in testing. No statistical method was used to set the sample size in advance, and investigators knew the group allocation.

The TCR beta CDR3 regions were amplified from RNA transcripts. For the first round of RT-PCR on the TCR CDR3, the HTBI primer set was used together with the Qiagen OneStep RT-PCR kit. Libraries were constructed in a second round of multiplex PCR, after which size selection and purification were performed. Paired-end sequencing of the libraries was performed with 100 bp reads on an Illumina HiSeq2000. On the study's bioinformatics: SOAPnuke was used to process the raw data, throwing out any read that contained adapters or uncalled bases, had a mean Phred below 15, or lacked an exact constant-primer or identifier match. High-quality paired reads were merged using COPE v1.2.5, and each unique nucleotide sequence was defined as a clonotype. MiTCR v1.1 was used to align clonotypes to the IMGT TRBV, TRBD and TRBJ reference segments. Only V-J combinations with frequency above 0.0001, covering about 99% of repertoires, were analysed. A TCS score was defined as the ratio of F50 (clonal expansion) to E x V (chaos), with BLOSUM62-based TCRdist applied between CDR3 peptides within each V-J. Welch's t-statistics and random forest reduced 500 to 550 V-J features to around 14, which were used in a naive Bayes classifier (R e1071). TCRdb took the public reads, trimmed them with fastp at Q25, ran MiXCR for clone calling and kept in-frame beta chains. Entries are consolidated by CDR3 protein sequence, retaining the most common genes and DNA. Clone size and V and J calls follow TCRdb, not the original study. For this sample the table gives 500,000 or so distinct CDR3 sequences, of which under 20% were detected only once. The ten largest account for 17% of the sample.

The chain links TRBV27 with TRBJ2-3, with 7 bases aligning to TRBD1. Sequenced sample: blood. The sequence came from a woman under 30 with Graves' ophthalmopathy. This receptor carries the CDR3 CASSLKGGGTDTQYF. The DNA is TGTGCCAGCAGTTTAAAAGGGGGCGGCACAGATACGCAGTATTTT.